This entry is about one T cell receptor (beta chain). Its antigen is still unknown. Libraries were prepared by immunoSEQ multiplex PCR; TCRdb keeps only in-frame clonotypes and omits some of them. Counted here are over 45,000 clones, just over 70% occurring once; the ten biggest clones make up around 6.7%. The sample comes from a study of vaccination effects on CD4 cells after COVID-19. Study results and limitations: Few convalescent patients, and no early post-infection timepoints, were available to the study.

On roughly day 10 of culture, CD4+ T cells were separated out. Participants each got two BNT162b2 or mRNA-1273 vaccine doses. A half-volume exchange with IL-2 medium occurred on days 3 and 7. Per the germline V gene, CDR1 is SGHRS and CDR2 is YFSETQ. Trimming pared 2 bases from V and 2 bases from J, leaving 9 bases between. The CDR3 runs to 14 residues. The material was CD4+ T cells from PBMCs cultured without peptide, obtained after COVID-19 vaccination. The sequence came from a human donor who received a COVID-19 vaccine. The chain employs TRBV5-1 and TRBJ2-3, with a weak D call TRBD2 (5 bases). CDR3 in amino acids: CASSLGGYTDTQYF. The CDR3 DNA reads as TGCGCCAGCAGCTTAGGAGGTTACACAGATACGCAGTATTTT.